Here is one T cell receptor beta chain with its context. The authors' processing: Amplification with reference gene primers provided the estimates of nucleated cell counts. Some clones are missing from TCRdb's copy, which holds only in-frame ones; the method was immunoSEQ multiplex PCR. V, J and clone size reflect that table, while D and trimming were determined from the DNA. The table has 90,000 to 150,000 clones, approximately 87% seen once; the top ten hold about 3.9%. These data originate in a study of blood T cell repertoires in COVID-19. The overall study: COVID-19 samples from acute and convalescent phases originated in the United States, Italy and Spain. From T cells, B-cell-depleted T cells, or PBMCs came the material, which was cDNA or gDNA.

The CDR3 is 14 amino acids. J gave up 7 bases and V 5 bases, and 10 bases lay outside the gene matches. CDR1 is LNHDA and CDR2 is SQIVND in the germline V gene (reference sequence). This sequence originates from a man between 60 and 70 years old with acute or convalescent COVID-19. Sequences were obtained from peripheral blood. The chain couples TRBV19 to TRBJ2-5; 7 bases are a match to TRBD1. DNA of the CDR3: TGTGCCAGTAGTTTACAGGGGCAAAGCGTGACCCAGTACTTC. Amino acids: CASSLQGQSVTQYF.